The rows below give T cell receptor beta chains drawn from one sample of a study of cytomegalovirus exposure and HLA in healthy donors. Assay: immunoSEQ multiplex PCR; the TCRdb copy retains only in-frame clones and omits some. This repertoire shows about 190,000 clones, roughly 77% found once; its top ten account for about 5%. Sequencing was carried out using PBMCs. All receptors derive from a man aged 25-40 years in good health and CMV-seropositive. Each CDR3 is given with its conserved first and last residue. The D gene is left open where the match is weak. Only some rows state a clone size, as once, few, many or a class for expanded clones.

size: NA
D: TRBD1
V: TRBV19
J: TRBJ1-5
DNA: TGTGCCAGTAGTTCAGACAGGGAATATCAGCCCCAGCATTTT
CDR3: CASSSDREYQPQHF

size: NA
D: NA
V: TRBV6-5
J: TRBJ2-5
DNA: TGTGCCAGCAGTTACGGAGGGTTGGAGACCCAGTACTTC
CDR3: CASSYGGLETQYF

size: NA
D: TRBD1
V: TRBV5-5
J: TRBJ2-5
DNA: TGTGCCAGCAGCTTAACGGGTGGGACAGGGGGCCAAGAGACCCAGTACTTC
CDR3: CASSLTGGTGGQETQYF

size: NA
D: TRBD1
V: TRBV30
J: TRBJ2-7
DNA: TGTGCCTGGGAGGCAGGGGGAAGCGAGCAGTACTTC
CDR3: CAWEAGGSEQYF

size: NA
D: NA
V: TRBV9
J: TRBJ2-1
DNA: TGTGCCAGCAGCGTCGGCTCCTACAATGAGCAGTTCTTC
CDR3: CASSVGSYNEQFF

size: few
D: NA
V: TRBV30
J: TRBJ2-7
DNA: TGTGCCTGGTCCTACGGGGCCTACGAGCAGTACTTC
CDR3: CAWSYGAYEQYF

size: few
D: TRBD2
V: TRBV5-1
J: TRBJ2-1
DNA: TGCGCCAGCAGCCTAGCGGGAGGTACCTACAATGAGCAGTTCTTC
CDR3: CASSLAGGTYNEQFF

size: NA
D: TRBD1
V: TRBV4-2
J: TRBJ1-6
DNA: TGTGCCAGCAGCCACCCCCCCATTGCTGGGACAGGGGGATCACCCCTCCACTTT
CDR3: CASSHPPIAGTGGSPLHF

size: NA
D: NA
V: TRBV29-1
J: TRBJ2-7
DNA: TGCAGCGTTGGAGGGCGGGCCGTCTACGAGCAGTACTTC
CDR3: CSVGGRAVYEQYF

size: once
D: TRBD2
V: TRBV19
J: TRBJ2-7
DNA: TGTGCCAGTAGGAGACTAGCGGGTACGAGAGAGCAGTACTTC
CDR3: CASRRLAGTREQYF

size: NA
D: NA
V: TRBV29-1
J: TRBJ2-4
DNA: TGCAGCGCATACCAGGGCCAGCTGGGCAAAAACATTCAGTACTTC
CDR3: CSAYQGQLGKNIQYF

size: few
D: NA
V: TRBV7-8
J: TRBJ1-1
DNA: TGTGCCAGCAGCTCCCAGGACAGAATCACTGAAGCTTTCTTT
CDR3: CASSSQDRITEAFF

size: NA
D: NA
V: TRBV19
J: TRBJ1-6
DNA: TGTGCCAGTAGTATTGGAGGTTCACCCCTCCACTTT
CDR3: CASSIGGSPLHF

size: NA
D: NA
V: TRBV5-4
J: TRBJ2-1
DNA: TGTGCCAGCAGTTTTGATACTAGCAATGAGCAGTTCTTC
CDR3: CASSFDTSNEQFF

size: NA
D: TRBD2
V: TRBV18
J: TRBJ2-7
DNA: TGTGCCAGCTCACTGCGGGAGGAGTACGAGCAGTACTTC
CDR3: CASSLREEYEQYF

size: once
D: NA
V: TRBV7-9
J: TRBJ2-7
DNA: TGTGCCAGCAGCCCTCCCCGACAGGTTTCCTACGAGCAGTACTTC
CDR3: CASSPPRQVSYEQYF

size: NA
D: TRBD2
V: TRBV28
J: TRBJ2-1
DNA: TGTGCCAGCAGCTCCCAGGGAGGTAGCGGGGGGACCTACAATGAGCAGTTCTTC
CDR3: CASSSQGGSGGTYNEQFF

size: NA
D: NA
V: TRBV9
J: TRBJ1-1
DNA: TGTGCCAGCAGCGTACAGGGGCGGAACACTGAAGCTTTCTTT
CDR3: CASSVQGRNTEAFF

size: few
D: TRBD1
V: TRBV29-1
J: TRBJ1-1
DNA: TGCAGCGTGGTGACAGGGTTGAACACTGAAGCTTTCTTT
CDR3: CSVVTGLNTEAFF

size: NA
D: TRBD1
V: TRBV5-6
J: TRBJ1-2
DNA: TGTGCCAGCAGCTTGGTGGGGGCAGGGGGCAGCTATGGCTACACCTTC
CDR3: CASSLVGAGGSYGYTF

size: NA
D: NA
V: TRBV29-1
J: TRBJ1-2
DNA: TGCAGCCACAGGGATGGCTACACCTTC
CDR3: CSHRDGYTF

size: few
D: NA
V: TRBV2
J: TRBJ2-5
DNA: TGTGCCAGCAGGGACAACCAAGAGACCCAGTACTTC
CDR3: CASRDNQETQYF

size: NA
D: TRBD1
V: TRBV6-5
J: TRBJ2-7
DNA: TGTGCCAGCACAACCAGGACAGGGGCAACCTACGAGCAGTACTTC
CDR3: CASTTRTGATYEQYF

size: NA
D: NA
V: TRBV27
J: TRBJ2-1
DNA: TGTGCCAGCGGACAACAGGGGGGGAACAACAATGAGCAGTTCTTC
CDR3: CASGQQGGNNNEQFF

size: NA
D: NA
V: TRBV4-3
J: TRBJ2-7
DNA: TGCGCCAGCAGCCAAGGTCGGACTTCCTACGAGCAGTACTTC
CDR3: CASSQGRTSYEQYF

size: NA
D: NA
V: TRBV30
J: TRBJ1-3
DNA: TGTGCCTGGAGTCGTGACACCAGCTCTGGAAACACCATATATTTT
CDR3: CAWSRDTSSGNTIYF

size: few
D: NA
V: TRBV27
J: TRBJ1-3
DNA: TGTGCCAGCAGTTTATCCACAGGGTACTCTGGAAACACCATATATTTT
CDR3: CASSLSTGYSGNTIYF

size: NA
D: TRBD2
V: TRBV4-3
J: TRBJ2-3
DNA: TGCGCCAGCAGCCCGGGACTAACTAGCACAGATACGCAGTATTTT
CDR3: CASSPGLTSTDTQYF

size: few
D: TRBD2
V: TRBV12-5
J: TRBJ2-5
DNA: TGTGCTAGTTATTGGGGAATAGCGGGGGGGCAAGAGACCCAGTACTTC
CDR3: CASYWGIAGGQETQYF

size: NA
D: TRBD1
V: TRBV2
J: TRBJ2-6
DNA: TGTGCCAGCAGTGGGCAGGGGGCTGGGGCCAACGTCCTGACTTTC
CDR3: CASSGQGAGANVLTF

size: NA
D: TRBD2
V: TRBV5-4
J: TRBJ2-7
DNA: TGTGCCAGCAGCTCTTTAGCGGGGGAAGCCTACGAGCAGTACTTC
CDR3: CASSSLAGEAYEQYF

size: NA
D: NA
V: TRBV5-1
J: TRBJ1-6
DNA: TGCGCCAGCAGCTTGCCGGGACAAGGTGATTCACCCCTCCACTTT
CDR3: CASSLPGQGDSPLHF

size: once
D: TRBD1
V: TRBV7-9
J: TRBJ2-6
DNA: TGTGCCAAAGGGACAGGGGCTATCTCTGGGGCCAACGTCCTGACTTTC
CDR3: CAKGTGAISGANVLTF

size: NA
D: NA
V: TRBV30
J: TRBJ1-3
DNA: TGTGCCTGGAGTGTATGGACACCAAGCTCTGGAAACACCATATATTTT
CDR3: CAWSVWTPSSGNTIYF

size: NA
D: TRBD2
V: TRBV6-6
J: TRBJ2-7
DNA: TGTGCCCATAGTGCGGGGGGCTATTCCTACGAGCAGTACTTC
CDR3: CAHSAGGYSYEQYF

size: NA
D: NA
V: TRBV5-1
J: TRBJ2-1
DNA: TGCGCCAGCAGCTTGGACAGGTTGAGCTACAATGAGCAGTTCTTC
CDR3: CASSLDRLSYNEQFF

size: NA
D: NA
V: TRBV4-3
J: TRBJ1-3
DNA: TGCGCCAGCAGCCAAGATGAGCATTTCTCTGGAAACACCATATATTTT
CDR3: CASSQDEHFSGNTIYF

size: NA
D: NA
V: TRBV28
J: TRBJ1-5
DNA: TGTGCCAGCGAGTTCGGGAATCAGCCCCAGCATTTT
CDR3: CASEFGNQPQHF

size: NA
D: TRBD2
V: TRBV28
J: TRBJ2-3
DNA: TGTGCCAGCAGTTTGGCTAGCGGGGTCACAGATACGCAGTATTTT
CDR3: CASSLASGVTDTQYF

size: NA
D: TRBD1
V: TRBV7-9
J: TRBJ1-1
DNA: TGTGCCAGCAGCTTGGCAGGGGGAAGAAACACTGAAGCTTTCTTT
CDR3: CASSLAGGRNTEAFF

size: few
D: TRBD1
V: TRBV5-1
J: TRBJ1-4
DNA: TGCGCCAGCAGCGGAAGACAGGGCTCGGATGAAAAACTGTTTTTT
CDR3: CASSGRQGSDEKLFF

size: few
D: NA
V: TRBV27
J: TRBJ2-7
DNA: TGTGCCAGCTCCAATAGCGGTCACCCGGCCTACGAGCAGTACTTC
CDR3: CASSNSGHPAYEQYF

size: NA
D: TRBD1
V: TRBV5-1
J: TRBJ2-7
DNA: TGCGCCAGCAGCTTGGCCGGTGCCGGGACAGGGGACTACGAGCAGTACTTC
CDR3: CASSLAGAGTGDYEQYF

size: NA
D: NA
V: TRBV6-1
J: TRBJ2-1
DNA: TGTGCCAGCACCGAGAACCCATACTACAATGAGCAGTTCTTC
CDR3: CASTENPYYNEQFF

size: NA
D: NA
V: TRBV11-2
J: TRBJ2-2
DNA: TGTGCCAGCAGCCCCCGACTAGGGAACGGGGAGCTGTTTTTT
CDR3: CASSPRLGNGELFF

size: few
D: TRBD1
V: TRBV10-3
J: TRBJ2-7
DNA: TGTGCCATCAGCCTAACAGGGGAGTTGGAGTACTTC
CDR3: CAISLTGELEYF

size: NA
D: NA
V: TRBV28
J: TRBJ1-4
DNA: TGTGCCAGCACCCGCGGGGGGGCCGCTAATGAAAAACTGTTTTTT
CDR3: CASTRGGAANEKLFF